This T cell receptor beta chain came from a study of Tregs in tolerant kidney transplant recipients. General study results and limits: Biological reproducibility was not directly addressed in this study.

The method was immunoSEQ multiplex PCR; TCRdb's version includes in-frame clones alone and lacks a portion of them. The table lists some 100,000 clones, about 90% of them singletons. The germline gives CDR1 MNHNS, CDR2 SASEGT. The V and J ends lost 6 bases and 7 bases respectively, with 10 bases between them. The length of the CDR3 is 12 residues. Comment on this clone: Its antigen is as yet unknown.

The TCR was taken from a human donor in good health. Sequencing was done on a sample of CD4+ T cells from blood. The V and J genes are TRBV6-1 and TRBJ1-5, with D possibly matching TRBD1 (5 bases). This CDR3 is CASRNGGQPQHF. CDR3 bases: TGTGCCAGCAGGAACGGGGGGCAGCCCCAGCATTTT.